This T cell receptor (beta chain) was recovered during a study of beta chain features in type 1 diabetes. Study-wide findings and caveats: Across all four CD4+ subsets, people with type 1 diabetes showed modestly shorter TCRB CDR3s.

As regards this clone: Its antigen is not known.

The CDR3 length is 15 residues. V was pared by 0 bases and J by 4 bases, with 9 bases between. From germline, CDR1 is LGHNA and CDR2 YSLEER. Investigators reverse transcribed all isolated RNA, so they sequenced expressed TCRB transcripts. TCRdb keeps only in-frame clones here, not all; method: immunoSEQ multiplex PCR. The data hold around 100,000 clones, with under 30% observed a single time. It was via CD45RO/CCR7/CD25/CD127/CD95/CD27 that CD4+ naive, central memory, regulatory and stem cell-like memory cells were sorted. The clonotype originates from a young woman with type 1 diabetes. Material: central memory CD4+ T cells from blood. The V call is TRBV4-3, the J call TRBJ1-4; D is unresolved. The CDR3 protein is CASSQDGGSNEKLFF. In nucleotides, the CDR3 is TGCGCCAGCAGCCAAGACGGAGGAAGTAATGAAAAACTGTTTTTT.